This T cell receptor (beta chain) derives from a study of cytomegalovirus exposure and HLA in healthy donors. Notes on the study in general: Most TCR sequences proved rare, with some public TCRs found in many donors. Some V segments, TRBV6-2 and TRBV6-3 among them, were indistinguishable and were therefore excluded.

Germline V CDR1 and CDR2: SGHRS, YFSETQ. Unmatched junction bases numbered 3, after V lost 5 bases and J lost 0 bases. The CDR3 totals 15 residues. PCR involved 60 Vbeta and 13 Jbeta primers. TCRdb's table, derived via immunoSEQ multiplex PCR, lists solely in-frame clones and lacks some. Among 150,000 to 200,000 clones listed, roughly 74% were seen once. To note about this clone: Its antigen is still unknown.

The genes are TRBV5-1 and TRBJ2-4, with 9 bases matching TRBD2. What was sequenced was PBMCs. The sequence came from a woman in her twenties or thirties in good health and CMV-seropositive. The CDR3 reads CASSLLAGAKNIQYF. CDR3 DNA sequence: TGCGCCAGCAGTTTACTAGCGGGAGCCAAAAACATTCAGTACTTC.